These T cell receptor beta chains were read from a single sample in a study of T cell responses to AZD1222 COVID-19 vaccine. Sequencing was performed with immunoSEQ multiplex PCR; in TCRdb, only in-frame clones are kept and a portion is missing. Here the sample spans approximately 97,000 clones, approximately 91% being singletons. Sequenced material: peripheral blood, taken on day 0 of AZD1222 vaccination. The receptors shown here come from an adult in good health. CDR3s include the opening cysteine and the closing phenylalanine or tryptophan. D genes are given only for firm matches. Not all rows give a size; the values are once, few, many and, for expanded clones, a class.

j_call v_call clone_size d_call cdr3_nt cdr3_aa
TRBJ2-3 TRBV7-2 . . TGTGCCAGCAGCCCCCCGACAGTTCCCAATACGCAGTATTTT CASSPPTVPNTQYF
TRBJ2-2 TRBV7-2 . . TGTGCCAGCAGTTCGGTCGGTGGCGGGGAGCTGTTTTTT CASSSVGGGELFF
TRBJ2-3 TRBV5-4 . . TGTGCCGAGGGAGCCTACGATCCCCGAGGGATAGATACGCAGTATTTT CAEGAYDPRGIDTQYF
TRBJ1-5 TRBV6-5 once . TGTGCCAGCATGAGGATTGGTCAGCCCCAGCATTTT CASMRIGQPQHF
TRBJ2-7 TRBV11-2 . . TGTGCCAGCAGCTTAGATCGGGAGAAGTACGAGCAGTACTTC CASSLDREKYEQYF
TRBJ2-1 TRBV7-3 . TRBD2 TGTGCCAGCAGCCTAGCGGGGCCCCGTTCCTACAATGAGCAGTTCTTC CASSLAGPRSYNEQFF
TRBJ1-2 TRBV24-1 few TRBD1 TGTGCCACCAGTGATGGCAAGGCAGGGGGAGCTCGGGGCTACACCTTC CATSDGKAGGARGYTF
TRBJ2-2 TRBV5-1 once TRBD1 TGCGCCAGCAGCTTTGGACAGGGTACCGGCGGGGAGCTGTTTTTT CASSFGQGTGGELFF
TRBJ2-1 TRBV19 . . TGTGCCAGTAGTATAGGGGAGCGGACCAACCAGCATATCTCCTACAATGAGCAGTTCTTC CASSIGERTNQHISYNEQFF
TRBJ2-1 TRBV19 . TRBD2 TGTGCCAGTAGTATCTCAGCGGGAGTCTACAATGAGCAGTTCTTC CASSISAGVYNEQFF
TRBJ1-2 TRBV20-1 . . TGCAGTGCTAGTCGGCCCGATAGGACGACAGGTACTTACACCTTC CSASRPDRTTGTYTF
TRBJ1-2 TRBV2 . . TGTGCCAGCAGTGAGATTACGACAGTAACCAACTATGGCTACACCTTC CASSEITTVTNYGYTF
TRBJ1-5 TRBV6-2/TRBV6-3 . . TGTGCCAGCAGCCGGACAGACAATCAGCCCCAGCATTTT CASSRTDNQPQHF
TRBJ2-6 TRBV19 . . TGTGCCAGTAAGGGGAGCTCTGGGGCCAACGTCCTGACTTTC CASKGSSGANVLTF
TRBJ2-1 TRBV4-1 . TRBD1 TGCGCCAGCAGCCAAGGGCAGGGGGCTTACAATGAGCAGTTCTTC CASSQGQGAYNEQFF
TRBJ1-3 TRBV4-2 . . TGTGCCAGCAGTCTAGGACCGAGCTCTGGAAACACCATATATTTT CASSLGPSSGNTIYF
TRBJ1-2 TRBV20-1 . . TGCAGTGCTAGTGGAGTTAACTATGGCTACACCTTC CSASGVNYGYTF
TRBJ2-1 TRBV28 . . TGTGCCAGTTATTCCAACACCGGAGGGCAGTTCTTC CASYSNTGGQFF
TRBJ1-3 TRBV30 . . TGTGCCTGCGAGTGGCTCCCAGGCTCTGGAAACACCATATATTTT CACEWLPGSGNTIYF
TRBJ1-5 TRBV27 . . TGTGCCAGCAGTTATAGCGGGTATAGCAATCAGCCCCAGCATTTT CASSYSGYSNQPQHF
TRBJ1-2 TRBV5-6 . . TGTGCCAGCAGTCCAGGGGACTATGGCTACACCTTC CASSPGDYGYTF
TRBJ2-7 TRBV29-1 . . TGCAGCGTTGAGTGGCAGGACGAACCCTCCTACGAGCAGTACTTC CSVEWQDEPSYEQYF
TRBJ1-5 TRBV2 few . TGTGCCAGCAGCGGTACAGGAGAACATCAGCCCCAGCATTTT CASSGTGEHQPQHF
TRBJ2-7 TRBV6-2/TRBV6-3 . . TGTGCCAGCAGTTACTCGAAGTACAGTTTCTACGAGCAGTACTTC CASSYSKYSFYEQYF
TRBJ2-1 TRBV9 . . TGTGCCAGCAGCGTAGACGGGGACTCCTACAATGAGCAGTTCTTC CASSVDGDSYNEQFF
TRBJ2-7 TRBV28 . . TGTGCCAGCAGAAGGGGACACATCTACGAGCAGTACTTC CASRRGHIYEQYF
TRBJ1-2 TRBV19 . TRBD1 TGTGCCAGTAGTCCGAGACAGGGAAACTATGGCTACACCTTC CASSPRQGNYGYTF
TRBJ2-3 TRBV7-2 . TRBD2 TGTGCCAGCAGCTTGGGACTAGTAACAGATACGCAGTATTTT CASSLGLVTDTQYF
TRBJ2-7 TRBV23-1 . . TGCGCCAGCAGTCAATCTCTAATCCACGAGCAGTACTTC CASSQSLIHEQYF
TRBJ2-7 TRBV7-2 few TRBD1 TGTGCCACTAGCCGGGACAGAGCCATCTACGAGCAGTACTTC CATSRDRAIYEQYF
TRBJ1-2 TRBV7-9 . . TGTGCCAGCAGCTTAGCCGGCGGCTATGGCTACACCTTC CASSLAGGYGYTF
TRBJ1-2 TRBV5-4 . . TGTGCCAGCAGCTTGTGGGGGGTCCTAGGATACACCTTC CASSLWGVLGYTF
TRBJ2-7 TRBV4-2 . TRBD2 TGTGCCAGCAGCCAAGAGGACACTGAGCGGGACCGATACGAGCAGTACTTC CASSQEDTERDRYEQYF
TRBJ1-1 TRBV5-1 . . TGCGCCAGCAGCCCGGGTCGTGGGCAGGGGACCCCTTATTCCCTGAGGGACACTGAAGCTTTCTTT CASSPGRGQGTPYSLRDTEAFF
TRBJ1-2 TRBV7-8 . . TGTGCCAGCAGCTGGAGGGGAAGCGACTATGGCTACACCTTC CASSWRGSDYGYTF
TRBJ2-7 TRBV27 once TRBD1 TGTGCCAGCAGGACAGGGGGCTCCTACGAGCAGTACTTC CASRTGGSYEQYF
TRBJ1-5 TRBV6-1 . . TGTGCCAGCAGTGGAATGGGACGGTCCTTCTATCAGCCCCAGCATTTT CASSGMGRSFYQPQHF
TRBJ1-2 TRBV27 . . TGTGCCAGCAGTTTGGCGGGGGGCTATGGCTACACCTTC CASSLAGGYGYTF
TRBJ1-3 TRBV4-1 . . TGCGCCAGCAGCCATCGGACAAGACGGAGCTCTGGAAACACCATATATTTT CASSHRTRRSSGNTIYF
TRBJ2-6 TRBV11-2 . . TGTGCCAGCACCGGGGCGACTGGGGCCAACGTCCTGACTTTC CASTGATGANVLTF
TRBJ2-3 TRBV5-1 . TRBD2 TGCGCCAGCAGCTTGGCCCAGCAGCCGGGGGGGCCCACAGATACGCAGTATTTT CASSLAQQPGGPTDTQYF
TRBJ1-1 TRBV29-1 . TRBD1 TGCAGCGTAAACAGGGGCAGGGACACTGAAGCTTTCTTT CSVNRGRDTEAFF